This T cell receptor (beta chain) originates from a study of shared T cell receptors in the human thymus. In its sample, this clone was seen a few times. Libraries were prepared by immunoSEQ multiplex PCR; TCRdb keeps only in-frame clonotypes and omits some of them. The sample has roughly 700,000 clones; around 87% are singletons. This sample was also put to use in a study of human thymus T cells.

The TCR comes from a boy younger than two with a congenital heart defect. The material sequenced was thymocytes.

CDR3 in DNA: TGTGCCAGCAGTCCGAGGAGCGGGGCCCGCGACAATGAGCAGTTCTTC. It is translated as CASSPRSGARDNEQFF. The chain has TRBV4-2 and TRBJ2-1, with 7 bases fitting TRBD2. The CDR3 consists of 16 residues. J was trimmed by 5 bases and V by 6 bases; bases with no gene match: 13. Germline lookup yields CDR1 LGHNA and CDR2 YNFKEQ.